This T cell receptor (beta chain) originates from a study of CD8 T cells in ankylosing spondylitis. Study observations and caveats: Past studies reported some motif variants in reactive arthritis synovial fluid and blood. CD8+ cells made up the disease-linked clones, which were relatively rare in peripheral blood.

Trimming left V 3 bases short and J 7 bases short, with 13 bases between. Germline CDR1 reads DFQATT; CDR2 reads SNEGSKA (reference sequence). The CDR3 has 14 residues. This clonotype was observed a few times. Its target is not known. Libraries for TCR beta were made by quantitative 5'-RACE with molecular barcodes. One entry per CDR3 protein results from TCRdb running MiXCR on the 5' RACE reads. The sample contains some 200,000 distinct CDR3 sequences, about 26% of which appear only once. Sequencing was done on a sample of blood, either unsorted or a sorted T cell fraction (not recorded which). The clonotype comes from a male donor with ankylosing spondylitis or in good health (not recorded which). The chain couples TRBV20-1 to TRBJ1-6; D is unresolved. In DNA, the CDR3 is TGCAGTGCTAGTAATCCCAGAGAAAATTCACCCCTCCACTTT. Encoded protein: CSASNPRENSPLHF.